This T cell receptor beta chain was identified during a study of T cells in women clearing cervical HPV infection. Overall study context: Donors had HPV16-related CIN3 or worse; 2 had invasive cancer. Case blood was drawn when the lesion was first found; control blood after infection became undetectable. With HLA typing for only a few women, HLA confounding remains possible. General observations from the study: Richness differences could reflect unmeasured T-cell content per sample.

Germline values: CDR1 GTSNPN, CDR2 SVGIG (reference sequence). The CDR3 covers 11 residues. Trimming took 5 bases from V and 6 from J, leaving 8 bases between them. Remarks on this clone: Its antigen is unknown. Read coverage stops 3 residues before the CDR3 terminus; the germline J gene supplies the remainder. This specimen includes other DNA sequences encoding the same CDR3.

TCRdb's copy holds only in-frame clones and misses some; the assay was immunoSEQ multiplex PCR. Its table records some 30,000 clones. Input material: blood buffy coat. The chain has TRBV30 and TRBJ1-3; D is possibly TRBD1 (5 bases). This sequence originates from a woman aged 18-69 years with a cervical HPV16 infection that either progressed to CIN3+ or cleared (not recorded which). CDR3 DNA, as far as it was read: TGTGCCTGGGGGGGGTCAAACACC. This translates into CAWGGSNT. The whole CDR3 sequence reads CAWGGSNTIYF.